Shown below are 28 T cell receptor beta chains from a single sample sequenced in a study of cytomegalovirus exposure and HLA in healthy donors. The PCR made use of 60 Vbeta and 13 Jbeta primers. TCRdb keeps only in-frame clones here, not all; method: immunoSEQ multiplex PCR. This table has roughly 140,000 clones, about 68% appearing once. The sequencing sample was made of PBMCs. All receptors come from a man younger than 35 in good health and CMV-seronegative.

The chain joins TRBV18 to TRBJ1-3; TRBD1 matches 9 bases. The V segment lost 2 bases and the J segment 4 bases; nucleotides outside the gene matches: 6. This CDR3 spans 16 amino acids. The germline gives CDR1 KGHSH, CDR2 LQKENI. The CDR3 nucleotides read TGTGCCAGCTCACCAGACAGGGGGTTTACAGGAAACACCATATATTTT. This sequence encodes CASSPDRGFTGNTIYF.

V usage is TRBV14 and J usage is TRBJ2-3, with TRBD2 matching over 7 bases. Germline V CDR1 and CDR2: SGHDN, FVKESK. Trimming at V came to 0 bases and at J to 4 bases, leaving 7 bases not matched to a gene. The CDR3 spans 16 residues. The CDR3: CASSQENLAVPDTQYF. CDR3 nucleotide sequence: TGTGCCAGCAGCCAAGAGAACCTAGCGGTCCCAGATACGCAGTATTTT.

V and J are TRBV10-3 and TRBJ2-5; 8 nucleotides line up with TRBD1. Trimming removed 2 bases from V and 7 bases from J; junction bases left unmatched: 15. The CDR3 runs to 17 residues. Germline lookup yields CDR1 ENHRY and CDR2 SYGVKD. The CDR3: CAISEPGQGEGGVTQYF. The CDR3 bases are TGTGCCATCAGTGAGCCAGGACAGGGTGAAGGAGGGGTGACCCAGTACTTC.

CDR3 in DNA: TGTGCCAGCAGCTTGAGACTACTCTCCTACAATGAGCAGTTCTTC. Protein sequence: CASSLRLLSYNEQFF. This sequence joins TRBV5-8 and TRBJ2-1; D perhaps matches TRBD2 (5 bases). The CDR3 spans 15 residues. V gave up 1 base and J gave up 0 bases, with 8 bases separating them. CDR1 SGHTS and CDR2 YDEGEE come from the germline V gene.

This clone was seen a few times. The chain combines TRBV2 with TRBJ1-1; the D is unclear. V was shortened by 6 bases and J by 1 base, with 9 bases between the two germline ends. CDR1 and CDR2 (germline): SNHLY, FYNNEI. The CDR3 sequence is 13 residues long. The CDR3 protein is CASSLNSNTEAFF. The CDR3 DNA reads as TGTGCCAGCAGCTTGAACTCGAACACTGAAGCTTTCTTT.

The CDR3 sequence is CASSTGETPYEQYF. The CDR3, as DNA: TGTGCCAGCTCAACAGGGGAAACCCCCTACGAGCAGTACTTC. This chain joins TRBV18 and TRBJ2-7; 7 nucleotides match TRBD1. The junction had 6 bases not matched to a gene; V was cut back by 5 bases and J by 2 bases. Germline CDR1 reads KGHSH; CDR2 reads LQKENI. The CDR3 extends over 14 amino acids.

The V call is TRBV28, the J call TRBJ1-1; D is unresolved. V gave up 6 bases and J gave up 4 bases, with 9 bases separating them. Germline CDR1 is MDHEN and CDR2 is SYDVKM. The CDR3 sequence is 12 residues long. CDR3 coding DNA: TGTGCCAGCAGCCCTAGGTCCACTGAAGCTTTCTTT. Translation: CASSPRSTEAFF.

The chain is built from TRBV9 and TRBJ2-1; tentative D call: TRBD2 (6 bases). Germline V CDR1 and CDR2: SGDLS, YYNGEE. The CDR3 consists of 14 residues. V was shortened by 3 bases and J by 2 bases, with 9 bases between the two germline ends. CDR3 amino acids: CASSDGLPYNEQFF. The CDR3 coding sequence is TGTGCCAGCAGCGATGGACTACCCTACAATGAGCAGTTCTTC.

Turning to this clone: One end of the junction is discordant with germline, which a read error may explain. The rearrangement uses TRBV7-9 and TRBJ1-2; D unresolved. Looked up from germline, CDR1 is SEHNR and CDR2 is FQNEAQ (reference sequence). CDR3 length equals 14 residues. The DNA of the CDR3 is TGTTCCAGCAGCTTAGCCGGTCCTAACTATGGCTACACCTTC. This encodes CSSSLAGPNYGYTF.

The genes are TRBV19 and TRBJ1-1; D not certain. The germline CDR1 and CDR2 sequences are LNHDA and SQIVND (reference sequence). CDR3 length equals 14 residues. Trimming removed 5 bases from V and 5 bases from J, with 15 bases in between. The CDR3 loop is CASSSPSFRTEAFF. CDR3 sequence (DNA): TGTGCCAGTAGTTCGCCCTCGTTCCGGACTGAAGCTTTCTTT.

The chain is built from TRBV30 and TRBJ1-5; 7 nucleotides align to TRBD1. Germline V CDR1 and CDR2: GTSNPN, SVGIG (reference sequence). The CDR3 runs 14 residues. J gave up 1 base and V 1 base, and 1 base lay outside the gene matches. CDR3: CAWSAGGSNQPQHF. In DNA form, the CDR3 reads TGTGCCTGGAGTGCAGGGGGAAGCAATCAGCCCCAGCATTTT.

The chain has TRBV5-1 and TRBJ2-5; D is perhaps TRBD1 (6 bases). The ends were cut back, 3 bases at V and 4 bases at J, with 22 bases in the middle. The CDR3 runs to 17 residues. Germline loops: CDR1 SGHRS, CDR2 YFSETQ. CDR3: CASSSLQGGSKGETQYF. The CDR3, as DNA: TGCGCCAGCAGCTCCTTACAGGGCGGTTCAAAGGGAGAGACCCAGTACTTC.

The CDR3 loop is CASLPGTGRAPDPYEQYF. The DNA for the CDR3 is TGTGCCAGCTTACCTGGGACAGGGAGGGCTCCGGATCCCTACGAGCAGTACTTC. V usage is TRBV18 and J usage is TRBJ2-7; TRBD1 aligns across 9 bases. Per the germline V gene, CDR1 is KGHSH and CDR2 is LQKENI. CDR3 size: 18 residues. V lost 7 bases and J lost 2; bases outside the gene matches: 18.

This chain connects TRBV27 to TRBJ2-1; the D gene is possibly TRBD2 (6 bases). CDR1 is MNHEY, CDR2 SMNVEV, per germline (reference sequence). Trimming removed 4 bases at V and 2 bases at J, with 15 bases between. The CDR3 runs 16 residues. CDR3 sequence (DNA): TGTGCCAGCAGTTCTAATCCGGGACTCCCCTACAATGAGCAGTTCTTC. This sequence encodes CASSSNPGLPYNEQFF.

The genes are TRBV18 and TRBJ1-2; 7 bases align to TRBD1. This CDR3 is built from 15 residues. Trimming removed 0 bases from V and 2 bases from J; junction bases left unmatched: 3. Germline V gene lookup returns CDR1 KGHSH and CDR2 LQKENI. CDR3 protein: CASSPPSTGNYGYTF. Written as DNA, the CDR3 is TGTGCCAGCTCACCACCTTCGACAGGGAACTATGGCTACACCTTC.

The V gene is TRBV14, the J gene TRBJ2-1; D might be TRBD2 (7 bases). The length of the CDR3 is 14 residues. CDR1 is SGHDN and CDR2 is FVKESK in the germline V gene. The V end lost 1 base, the J end lost 7 bases, and 11 bases lay between the germline ends. As DNA, the CDR3 is TGTGCCAGCAGCCAAGTCGGGGGGCGTAATGAGCAGTTCTTC. Protein: CASSQVGGRNEQFF.

The chain uses TRBV5-4 and TRBJ2-5; TRBD2 aligns across 13 bases. CDR3 length equals 16 residues. The ends lost 2 bases at V and 5 bases at J; junction bases unmatched: 6. Germline V gene sequence: CDR1 SGHNT, CDR2 YYREEE (reference sequence). CDR3: CASSFRLAGGSETQYF. The CDR3, as DNA: TGTGCCAGCAGCTTCAGACTAGCGGGAGGTTCGGAGACCCAGTACTTC.

The chain has TRBV7-6 and TRBJ2-7; D remains unclear. CDR3 size: 12 residues. Germline V gene lookup returns CDR1 SGHVS and CDR2 FNYEAQ. V was shortened by 1 base and J by 5 bases, with 6 bases between the two germline ends. The CDR3 reads CASSLGEDEQYF. CDR3 sequence (DNA): TGTGCCAGCAGCTTAGGCGAGGACGAGCAGTACTTC.

This chain connects TRBV28 to TRBJ2-6; tentative D call: TRBD1 (7 bases). Germline CDR1 is MDHEN and CDR2 is SYDVKM. V shed 4 bases and J shed 0 bases, with 16 bases lying between them. This CDR3 has 18 residues. CDR3 nucleotide sequence: TGTGCCAGCAGTTCTCTTCAGGGGGGTATCTCTGGGGCCAACGTCCTGACTTTC. Its translation: CASSSLQGGISGANVLTF.

This clone was detected only once. This sequence joins TRBV6-5 and TRBJ1-5; no reliable D call. The ends were cut back, 5 bases at V and 1 base at J, with 12 bases in the middle. The germline gives CDR1 MNHEY, CDR2 SVGAGI. The CDR3 consists of 15 residues. This CDR3 is CASSGGRSSNQPQHF. The CDR3 DNA is TGTGCCAGCAGTGGAGGCAGGTCGAGCAATCAGCCCCAGCATTTT.

This chain joins TRBV6-1 and TRBJ2-3, with TRBD1 identical over 7 bases. J gave up 3 bases and V 7 bases, and 10 bases lay outside the gene matches. The CDR3 contains 15 residues. Germline values: CDR1 MNHNS, CDR2 SASEGT. In DNA, the CDR3 is TGTGCCAGCATTTGGACCTTACAGGGGACAGATACGCAGTATTTT. Amino acid sequence: CASIWTLQGTDTQYF.

The chain carries TRBV19 and TRBJ1-3, with D hard to call. Germline CDR1 reads LNHDA; CDR2 reads SQIVND (reference sequence). CDR3 size: 14 residues. V lost 4 bases to trimming and J lost 0 bases, with 7 bases between them. The CDR3 is CASSRRNSGNTIYF. In nucleotides, the CDR3 is TGTGCCAGTAGTAGGCGGAACTCTGGAAACACCATATATTTT.

This clone has just a few counts. V gene TRBV6-1 combines with J gene TRBJ1-1, with D maybe TRBD1 (6 bases). This CDR3 is built from 12 residues. Per the germline V gene, CDR1 is MNHNS and CDR2 is SASEGT. V lost 8 bases and J 4 bases, leaving 11 bases between the germline ends. The chain's CDR3 is CASPTGFTEAFF. The CDR3 coding sequence is TGTGCCAGCCCGACAGGTTTCACTGAAGCTTTCTTT.

V usage is TRBV7-9 and J usage is TRBJ2-7; TRBD1 aligns across 7 bases. The germline CDR1 and CDR2 sequences are SEHNR and FQNEAQ (reference sequence). This CDR3 is built from 13 residues. The junction had 8 bases not matched to a gene; V was cut back by 5 bases and J by 7 bases. CDR3 DNA sequence: TGTGCCAGCAGCCAGACAGGGACAAGGGAGCAGTACTTC. This gives the protein CASSQTGTREQYF.

Concerning this clone: Sequence at one end of the junction differs from germline and may be a read error. The chain employs TRBV7-9 and TRBJ2-1, with D tentatively TRBD1 (6 bases). The CDR3 spans 16 residues. Germline V CDR1 and CDR2: SEHNR, FQNEAQ (reference sequence). Here the CDR3 DNA reads TGTTCCAGCAGCCCACGGACCGGGACAACCTACAATGAGCAGTTCTTC. Translated: CSSSPRTGTTYNEQFF.

The chain combines TRBV28 with TRBJ2-5, with 8 bases lining up with TRBD1. In germline, CDR1 is MDHEN, CDR2 SYDVKM. V trimming: 3 bases; J trimming: 2 bases; junction bases outside the gene matches: 11. The CDR3 contains 17 residues. CDR3 region: CASSLGARGRVQETQYF. CDR3 nucleotide sequence: TGTGCCAGCAGTTTGGGGGCCAGGGGGCGAGTTCAAGAGACCCAGTACTTC.

The J gene is TRBJ2-4, the V gene TRBV7-2, with no clear D. CDR1 and CDR2 (germline): SGHTA, FQGNSA. This CDR3 contains 15 residues. V lost 5 bases and J 0 bases, leaving 11 bases between the germline ends. CDR3 in DNA: TGTGCCAGCAGCCCGCAAGCATTAGCCAAAAACATTCAGTACTTC. Encoded protein: CASSPQALAKNIQYF.

This clone was counted once. The chain recombines TRBV9 with TRBJ2-1; no clear D. V was clipped by 0 bases and J by 6 bases, with 7 bases between them. CDR1 is SGDLS, CDR2 YYNGEE, per germline. The CDR3 is 13 amino acids. Here the CDR3 reads CASSVAQINEQFF. In DNA, the CDR3 is TGTGCCAGCAGCGTAGCCCAGATCAATGAGCAGTTCTTC.